Below, 12 T cell receptor beta chains from the same sample are listed, as sequenced in a study of identical twins. One entry per CDR3 protein, called by TCRdb with MiXCR from the 5' RACE reads. Of about 700,000 distinct CDR3 sequences in the sample, roughly 6% are singletons; the top ten hold approximately 2%. Specimen: naive T cells sorted from blood. The receptors derive from a man between 18 and 29 years old in good health.

This clonotype was seen many times. This chain uses TRBV5-5 with TRBJ2-1, with D perhaps TRBD2 (6 bases). There are 16 residues in the CDR3. Germline V gene data show CDR1 as SGHKS and CDR2 as YYEKEE (reference sequence). V lost 4 bases, J lost 2 bases, and 16 bases lay in between. The CDR3 DNA follows: TGTGCCAGCAGCCCGCGTACGGAGGGACCCTACAATGAGCAGTTCTTC. Protein: CASSPRTEGPYNEQFF.

Worth noting for this clonotype: A read error may explain this, as a much larger clone is one base away. The chain couples TRBV6-2 or TRBV6-3 to TRBJ2-1; D gene unclear. V dropped 0 bases and J dropped 5 bases, with 8 bases sitting between them. The CDR3 has 14 amino acids. Germline assignment: CDR1 MNHEY and CDR2 SVGEGT. CDR3 DNA sequence: TGTGCCAGCAGTTACTCCCTACCCCACAATGAGCAGTTCTTC. This codes for CASSYSLPHNEQFF.

This clonotype was observed at least ten times. This chain joins TRBV4-3 and TRBJ2-1; a weak D match, TRBD1 (6 bases). The CDR3 totals 17 residues. Germline CDR1 is LGHNA and CDR2 is YSLEER. Trimming shortened V by 3 bases and J by 8 bases, and 23 bases separated the two germline ends. CDR3 protein: CASSQGSWARRGDEQFF. The CDR3 nucleotides read TGCGCCAGCAGCCAGGGTTCTTGGGCCCGCAGGGGCGATGAGCAGTTCTTC.

In this sample, this clonotype turned up a few times. V is TRBV12-3 or TRBV12-4 and J is TRBJ2-3; TRBD2 agrees at 11 bases. The CDR3 has 15 residues. Trimming at V came to 8 bases and at J to 3 bases, leaving 7 bases not matched to a gene. CDR3 sequence: CASGRLAGRTDTQYF. CDR3 coding DNA: TGTGCCAGCGGCAGACTAGCGGGAAGAACAGATACGCAGTATTTT.

This clonotype was counted at least ten times. V and J are TRBV29-1 and TRBJ2-2; no firm D call. The CDR3 runs 13 residues. CDR1 and CDR2 from the germline V gene are SQVTM and ANQGSEA. Trimming left V 4 bases short and J 0 bases short, with 6 bases between. The CDR3 DNA follows: TGCAGCGTTGTTCGTACGAACACCGGGGAGCTGTTTTTT. Protein sequence: CSVVRTNTGELFF.

The chain joins TRBV20-1 to TRBJ1-2, with D unresolved. This CDR3 is 14 amino acids long. The V gene's germline CDR1 is DFQATT and CDR2 SNEGSKA (reference sequence). V lost 3 bases, J lost 0 bases, and 11 bases lay in between. The CDR3 DNA reads as TGCAGTGCTAGTCGGCCGGCGACTAACTATGGCTACACCTTC. Translation: CSASRPATNYGYTF.

Ten or more counts support this clonotype. The chain has TRBV28 and TRBJ2-7, with D possibly TRBD1 on 6 matching bases. Trimming cost V 7 bases and J 6 bases, with 19 bases left between them. Germline V gene sequence: CDR1 MDHEN, CDR2 SYDVKM. The CDR3 consists of 14 residues. The CDR3 DNA follows: TGTGCCAGCAATCCCGCCCGGCAGGGGAGCGAGCAGTACGTC. Its protein product is CASNPARQGSEQYV.

This clonotype was seen repeatedly, ten times or more. The chain employs TRBV6-2 or TRBV6-3 and TRBJ2-7; TRBD2 aligns across 9 bases. This CDR3 is built from 16 residues. The V gene's germline CDR1 is MNHEY and CDR2 SVGEGT. The J segment lost 2 bases and the V segment lost 7 bases, leaving 12 bases of the junction unmatched. CDR3 sequence reads: CASTPWSSGIPYEQYF. CDR3 in DNA: TGTGCCAGCACCCCGTGGTCTAGCGGGATCCCCTACGAGCAGTACTTC.

This clonotype was picked up a small number of times. The chain couples TRBV2 to TRBJ2-7; 8 nucleotides agree with TRBD1. CDR1 SNHLY and CDR2 FYNNEI come from the germline V gene. The CDR3 is 14 amino acids. V gave up 7 bases and J gave up 6 bases; unmatched junction bases: 11. The CDR3 sequence: CASIPPGGKREQYF. The CDR3 nucleotides read TGTGCCAGCATCCCCCCAGGGGGCAAGCGCGAGCAGTACTTC.

Ten or more counts support this clonotype. V and J are TRBV20-1 and TRBJ2-7; 7 bases are shared with TRBD2. Germline V gives CDR1 DFQATT, CDR2 SNEGSKA (reference sequence). V was clipped by 0 bases and J by 1 base; unmatched bases: 6. The CDR3 extends over 15 amino acids. The CDR3 loop is CSARDTLASSYEQYF. The CDR3 region has the DNA TGCAGTGCTAGAGATACACTAGCGTCGTCCTACGAGCAGTACTTC.

The chain couples TRBV30 to TRBJ2-1, with 7 bases fitting TRBD2. This CDR3 contains 14 residues. V lost 5 bases to trimming and J lost 5 bases; unmatched junction nucleotides: 9. Per the germline V gene, CDR1 is GTSNPN and CDR2 is SVGIG (reference sequence). CDR3 loop: CAWSAGVGHNEQFF. The CDR3 DNA is TGTGCCTGGTCGGCGGGAGTAGGCCACAATGAGCAGTTCTTC.

The chain combines TRBV18 with TRBJ1-1, with 7 bases matching TRBD1. This CDR3 is built from 16 residues. Trimming cost V 6 bases and J 0 bases; bases outside gene matches: 10. The germline V gene has CDR1 KGHSH and CDR2 LQKENI. This CDR3 reads CASSQGQLVLNTEAFF. The CDR3, as DNA: TGTGCCAGCTCCCAGGGACAGTTAGTCCTGAACACTGAAGCTTTCTTT.